The 11 T cell receptor beta chains reported below all come from one sample, sequenced in a study of shared clonotypes between healthy human individuals. Clones were sequenced by immunoSEQ multiplex PCR, and TCRdb holds only the in-frame ones, with some missing. This sample has about 1.1 million clones, with around 77% found just once. The sample was memory CD4+ T cells from PBMCs. The subset denotes: CD45RA-negative fraction. Source of these receptors: a man younger than 35 in good health. Some clones in this sample may be carry-over from other donors' samples.

J is TRBJ2-4 and V is TRBV29-1; 7 bases match TRBD1. The V and J ends lost 2 bases and 8 bases, in that order; junction bases with no gene match: 6. Germline loops: CDR1 SQVTM, CDR2 ANQGSEA. The CDR3 is 13 amino acids. As DNA, the CDR3 is TGCAGCGTTGAAAGAGGGGGCGAGGACATTCAGTACTTC. As protein: CSVERGGEDIQYF.

This chain links TRBV7-6 with TRBJ2-3, with no clear D. This CDR3 is built from 15 residues. CDR1 and CDR2 from the germline V gene are SGHVS and FNYEAQ. Deletions cut 5 bases from V and 3 bases from J, with 15 bases between. Written as DNA, the CDR3 is TGTGCCAGCAGCCCGGATGGCCGTCGGACAGATACGCAGTATTTT. Translated: CASSPDGRRTDTQYF.

The chain couples TRBV19 to TRBJ2-7; TRBD1 matches at 9 bases. This CDR3 region has 14 residues. The trim removed 7 bases at V and 6 bases at J, leaving 10 bases unmatched. The germline CDR1 and CDR2 sequences are LNHDA and SQIVND (reference sequence). CDR3 in DNA: TGTGCCAGTACTGCCGGGACAGGGTACGTCGAGCAGTACTTC. It encodes CASTAGTGYVEQYF.

As to this clone: The identical CDR3 is also encoded by other nucleotide sequences in the sample. The CDR3 nucleotides read TGCGCCAGCAGTGAGTCGAGTGGTCAAGAGACCCAGTACTTC. Amino acid sequence: CASSESSGQETQYF. The J gene is TRBJ2-5, the V gene TRBV10-1; D gene uncertain. V shed 0 bases and J shed 2 bases, with 7 bases lying between them. Germline CDR1 and CDR2: WNHNN and SYGVQD (reference sequence). The CDR3 is 14 amino acids.

A remark on this clone: This sequence may be a read error, since a much larger clone differs from it by one base. The chain is built from TRBV28 and TRBJ2-7, with D perhaps TRBD1 or TRBD2 (7 bases each). Germline assignment: CDR1 MDHEN and CDR2 SYDVKM. V shed 6 bases and J shed 4 bases, with 19 bases lying between them. This CDR3 spans 15 amino acids. This chain's CDR3 is CASSRPGGGPYEQYF. CDR3 bases: TGTGCCAGCAGCCGGCCAGGGGGGGGACCTTACGAGCAGTACTTC.

The chain recombines TRBV21-1 with TRBJ1-3; TRBD1 reflects the table's D call only, with no check against the DNA. TRBV21-1 is recorded as a pseudogene. The CDR3 has 16 amino acids. CDR3 DNA sequence: TGTGCCAGCAGCAAATTCTTACAACACGCACGAAACACCATATATTTT. This translates into CASSKFLQHARNTIYF.

The chain employs TRBV6-6 and TRBJ1-3; possible D gene TRBD1, 6 bases. The CDR3 length is 15 residues. Germline CDR1 reads MNHNY; CDR2 reads SVGAGI (reference sequence). The ends were cut back, 5 bases at V and 0 bases at J, with 11 bases in the middle. CDR3 bases: TGTGCCAGCAGTCGACAGGCCAGCTCTGGAAACACCATATATTTT. Translation gives CASSRQASSGNTIYF.

The V gene is TRBV5-1, the J gene TRBJ1-1; possibly TRBD1 for D (5 bases). Germline V gene lookup returns CDR1 SGHRS and CDR2 YFSETQ. V dropped 0 bases and J dropped 0 bases, with 12 bases sitting between them. This CDR3 is 16 amino acids long. The CDR3 DNA sequence: TGCGCCAGCAGCTTGGGACAGACCTGGGTGAACACTGAAGCTTTCTTT. Its protein product is CASSLGQTWVNTEAFF.

This clone turned up a few times. This rearrangement joins TRBV6-6 to TRBJ1-1, with D unclear. V lost 4 bases and J lost 4, with 7 bases in between. Germline V gene sequence: CDR1 MNHNY, CDR2 SVGAGI (reference sequence). This CDR3 has 12 residues. CDR3 DNA sequence: TGTGCCAGCAGTTTTGGGGTCACTGAAGCTTTCTTT. This codes for CASSFGVTEAFF.

The chain combines TRBV7-9 with TRBJ2-3, with D possibly TRBD2 on 6 matching bases. Germline CDR1 SEHNR, CDR2 FQNEAQ (reference sequence). The V end was cut by 2 bases, the J end by 5 bases, with 11 bases between. The CDR3 is 14 amino acids. The DNA of the CDR3 is TGTGCCAGCAGCTTACCCTCCGGGGGAGATACGCAGTATTTT. Translation: CASSLPSGGDTQYF.

This chain uses TRBV5-1 with TRBJ1-3, with D unresolved. Germline assignment: CDR1 SGHRS and CDR2 YFSETQ. Trimming cost V 3 bases and J 0 bases, with 13 bases left between them. The CDR3 runs 16 residues. This CDR3 reads CASSSSTPGSGNTIYF. CDR3 in DNA: TGCGCCAGCAGCTCGTCGACCCCGGGCTCTGGAAACACCATATATTTT.